The entry that follows covers one T cell receptor (beta chain) sequence. This entry is derived from a study of blood T cell repertoires in COVID-19. In the study overall: Nucleic acid was either cDNA or gDNA, and it came from T cells, B-cell-depleted T cells, or PBMCs.

Generated by immunoSEQ multiplex PCR, the TCRdb table keeps only in-frame clones and is missing some. The data contain some 250,000 clones, 70% to 85% of them singletons. Germline V gene lookup returns CDR1 LNHDA and CDR2 SQIVND (reference sequence). Trimming cost V 1 base and J 2 bases, with 11 bases left between them. This CDR3 has 15 amino acids. The J gene is TRBJ1-1, the V gene TRBV19, with unresolved D. The receptor's source is a woman of 80 years or more with acute or convalescent COVID-19. The sequenced material came from peripheral blood. CDR3 sequence (DNA): TGTGCCAGTAGTATAGGCAACAGAAAAAACACTGAAGCTTTCTTT. As protein: CASSIGNRKNTEAFF.